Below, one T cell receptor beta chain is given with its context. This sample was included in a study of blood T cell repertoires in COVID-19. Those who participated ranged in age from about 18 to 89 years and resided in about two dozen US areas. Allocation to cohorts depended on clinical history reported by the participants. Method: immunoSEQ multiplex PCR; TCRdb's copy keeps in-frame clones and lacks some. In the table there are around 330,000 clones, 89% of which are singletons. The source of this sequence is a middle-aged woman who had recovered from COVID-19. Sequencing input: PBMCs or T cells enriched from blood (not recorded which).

CDR3 in DNA: TGTGCCACCCGTCGGACAGGAGACAATGAGCAGTTCTTC. This encodes CATRRTGDNEQFF. V and J are TRBV24-1 and TRBJ2-1; the match to TRBD1 covers 7 bases. The CDR3 spans 13 residues. The J segment lost 5 bases and the V segment lost 9 bases, leaving 6 bases of the junction unmatched. CDR1 is KGHDR, CDR2 SFDVKD, per germline.